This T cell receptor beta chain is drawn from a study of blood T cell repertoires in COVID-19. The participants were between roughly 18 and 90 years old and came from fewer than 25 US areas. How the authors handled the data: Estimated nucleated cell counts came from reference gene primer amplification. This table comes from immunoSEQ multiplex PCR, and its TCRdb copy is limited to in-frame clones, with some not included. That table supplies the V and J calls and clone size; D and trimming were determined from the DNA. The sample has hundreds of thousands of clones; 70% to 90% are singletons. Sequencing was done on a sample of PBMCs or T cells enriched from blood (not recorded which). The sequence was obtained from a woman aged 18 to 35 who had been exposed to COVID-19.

CDR3 protein: CASSIRGRYGYTF. The DNA of the CDR3 is TGTGCCAGTAGTATCCGGGGGAGGTATGGCTACACCTTC. This sequence joins TRBV19 and TRBJ1-2; D might be TRBD1 (5 bases). Germline CDR1 reads LNHDA; CDR2 reads SQIVND (reference sequence). With 3 bases removed from V and 5 bases from J, the gap between germline ends came to 10 bases. The CDR3 length is 13 residues.